These 31 T cell receptor beta chains were sequenced from one sample in a study of T cell repertoires in cytomegalovirus infection. One entry per CDR3 protein, called by TCRdb with MiXCR from the reads. Of tens of thousands of distinct CDR3 sequences listed, 3% to 4% were seen once; the top ten hold 20% to 25%. The material sequenced was PBMCs. All receptors come from a human donor in good health (CMV status not recorded). Some clones in this sample may be carry-over from other donors' samples.

Concerning this clonotype: A read error may be the cause here, since a much bigger clone is one base away. CDR3 sequence reads: CASTRRGVGGYTF. Here the CDR3 DNA reads TGTGCCAGCACCAGAAGGGGGGTCGGTGGCTACACCTTC. This chain joins TRBV12-3 or TRBV12-4 and TRBJ1-2, with a tentative D call TRBD1 (6 bases). The CDR3 is made up of 13 amino acids. Between the trimmed V and J ends, which lost 7 bases and 7 bases, there was a span of 16 bases.

The V gene is TRBV4-3, the J gene TRBJ2-7, with D unclear. V was pared by 0 bases and J by 1 base, with 10 bases between. Germline V lookup: CDR1 LGHNA, CDR2 YSLEER. The CDR3 runs to 15 residues. The CDR3 reads CASSQDLGNSYEQYF. The CDR3 DNA is TGCGCCAGCAGCCAAGATCTAGGGAATTCCTACGAGCAGTACTTC.

This clonotype was seen ten or more times. The chain joins TRBV7-2 to TRBJ2-7, with TRBD1 matching 8 bases. The CDR3 extends over 15 amino acids. Looked up from germline, CDR1 is SGHTA and CDR2 is FQGNSA. The V and J ends lost 3 bases and 0 bases, in that order; junction bases with no gene match: 4. CDR3 in amino acids: CASSFTGQASYEQYF. The CDR3, as DNA: TGTGCCAGCAGCTTTACGGGACAGGCCTCCTACGAGCAGTACTTC.

The V and J genes are TRBV7-2 and TRBJ1-5; D possibly corresponds to TRBD1 (6 bases). Germline lookup yields CDR1 SGHTA and CDR2 FQGNSA. The length of the CDR3 is 14 residues. Trimming removed 5 bases at V and 3 bases at J, with 11 bases between. This CDR3 is CASSQQGFNQPQHF. CDR3 DNA sequence: TGTGCCAGCAGCCAACAGGGTTTCAATCAGCCCCAGCATTTT.

This clonotype was counted at least ten times. This chain links TRBV7-3 with TRBJ2-1, with D possibly TRBD1 on 7 matching bases. Trimming pared 5 bases from V and 2 bases from J, leaving 13 bases between. The CDR3 spans 15 residues. Per the germline V gene, CDR1 is SGHTA and CDR2 is FQGTGA. The DNA of the CDR3 is TGTGCCAGCAGCCCCGACAGGGAGGCCTACAATGAGCAGTTCTTC. Protein product: CASSPDREAYNEQFF.

This clonotype appeared many times. CDR3 protein: CASSLVGGRADTQYF. CDR3 bases: TGTGCCAGCAGCTTAGTGGGAGGAAGGGCAGATACGCAGTATTTT. The chain combines TRBV7-2 with TRBJ2-3, with a possible D match to TRBD2 (6 bases). The V end lost 1 base, the J end lost 4 bases, and 12 bases lay between the germline ends. The CDR3 is made up of 15 amino acids. CDR1 is SGHTA, CDR2 FQGNSA, per germline.

This clonotype was observed many times. This chain links TRBV7-2 with TRBJ1-1; D is uncertain. The CDR3 sequence is 14 residues long. Deletions cut 1 base from V and 6 bases from J, with 12 bases between. Per the germline V gene, CDR1 is SGHTA and CDR2 is FQGNSA. The CDR3 loop is CASSLVGRTAEAFF. For the CDR3, the DNA is TGTGCCAGCAGCTTAGTGGGCAGGACCGCTGAAGCTTTCTTT.

This clonotype was detected ten times or more. V gene TRBV7-9 combines with J gene TRBJ1-6; possible D gene TRBD1, 5 bases. In germline, CDR1 is SEHNR, CDR2 FQNEAQ (reference sequence). The CDR3 consists of 14 residues. V was clipped by 0 bases and J by 10 bases, with 10 bases between them. CDR3 amino acids: CASSLAAGPSPLHF. CDR3 nucleotides: TGTGCCAGCAGCTTAGCGGCAGGGCCCTCACCCCTCCACTTT.

There are a few counts of this clonotype. This chain joins TRBV7-2 and TRBJ2-5, with TRBD2 as a possible D gene (6 bases). The CDR3 runs to 14 residues. Germline loops: CDR1 SGHTA, CDR2 FQGNSA. Trimming cost V 10 bases and J 2 bases, with 17 bases left between them. For the CDR3, the DNA is TGTGCCACCCGCGTCGGGGCGGGACAAGAGACCCAGTACTTC. Translation: CATRVGAGQETQYF.

This clonotype was detected ten times or more. This sequence joins TRBV7-6 and TRBJ2-1; 9 bases are a match to TRBD2. The trim removed 1 base at V and 9 bases at J, leaving 7 bases unmatched. This CDR3 is 15 amino acids long. CDR1 is SGHVS and CDR2 is FNYEAQ in the germline V gene. CDR3 bases: TGTGCCAGCAGCTTAGAAGCGGGAGGCCCAGTTGAGCAGTTCTTC. It specifies CASSLEAGGPVEQFF.

In this sample, this clonotype turned up many times. The chain is built from TRBV7-2 and TRBJ2-7; possibly TRBD2 for D (6 bases). V was pared by 4 bases and J by 11 bases, with 15 bases between. This CDR3 comprises 12 residues. CDR1 and CDR2 from the germline V gene are SGHTA and FQGNSA. CDR3 in DNA: TGTGCCAGCAGCTGGGTAGCGGAGGGGAAGTACTTC. Translating it yields CASSWVAEGKYF.

The table lists this clonotype with many counts. The chain has TRBV28 and TRBJ2-1; 9 bases map to TRBD2. The CDR3 contains 15 residues. Per the germline V gene, CDR1 is MDHEN and CDR2 is SYDVKM. The V segment lost 6 bases and the J segment 2 bases; nucleotides outside the gene matches: 5. DNA for the CDR3: TGTGCCAGCAGACCAGCGGGAGGCCCCTACAATGAGCAGTTCTTC. Protein: CASRPAGGPYNEQFF.

This clonotype was detected ten times or more. The CDR3 DNA reads as TGTGCCAGCGGGGCAAGAAATGAAAAACTGTTTTTT. Its protein is CASGARNEKLFF. The rearrangement links TRBV7-6 to TRBJ1-4; D is perhaps TRBD1 (5 bases). Germline CDR1 is SGHVS and CDR2 is FNYEAQ. The CDR3 consists of 12 residues. The V and J ends lost 8 bases and 5 bases respectively, with 9 bases between them. Full variable domain (rest looked up from reference TRBV7-6 and TRBJ1-4): GAGVSQSPRYKVTKRGQDVALRCDPISGHVSLYWYRQALGQGPEFLTYFNYEAQQDKSGLPNDRFSAERPEGSISTLTIQRTEQRDSAMYRCASGARNEKLFFGSGTQLSVL.

In its sample, this clonotype was seen many times. V and J are TRBV7-9 and TRBJ1-1, with D maybe TRBD1 (5 bases). CDR1 SEHNR and CDR2 FQNEAQ come from the germline V gene (reference sequence). This CDR3 has 11 residues. Trimming took off 4 bases at V and 9 bases at J, with 9 bases between the two ends. CDR3 nucleotides: TGTGCCAGCAGCTCTGCAGGGAAAGCTTTCTTT. Amino acids: CASSSAGKAFF.

At least ten counts were recorded for this clonotype. The V gene is TRBV6-6, the J gene TRBJ2-4; 7 positions agree with TRBD2. The CDR3 is made up of 15 amino acids. Germline V gene lookup returns CDR1 MNHNY and CDR2 SVGAGI (reference sequence). V was pared by 6 bases and J by 4 bases, with 9 bases of the junction left unmatched. As DNA, the CDR3 is TGTGCCAGCAGGGGCCGGGGGGAGGTAAAAAACATTCAGTACTTC. Translation gives CASRGRGEVKNIQYF.

The CDR3: CASSLALREKFF. The CDR3 DNA reads as TGTGCCAGCAGCTTAGCGTTGCGCGAAAAGTTCTTC. The chain employs TRBV7-8 and TRBJ2-1; D remains ambiguous. The germline CDR1 and CDR2 sequences are SGHVS and FQNEAQ. The CDR3 is 12 amino acids. The V and J ends lost 0 bases and 14 bases respectively, with 11 bases between them.

This clonotype was seen ten or more times. DNA of the CDR3: TGTGCCAGCAGCCCGAGGGACCGGGCCAGTTGGCCCCAGCATTTT. This sequence encodes CASSPRDRASWPQHF. V usage is TRBV7-8 and J usage is TRBJ1-5, with D possibly TRBD1 on 5 matching bases. In germline, CDR1 is SGHVS, CDR2 FQNEAQ. V shed 5 bases and J shed 9 bases, with 20 bases lying between them. The length of the CDR3 is 15 residues.

This clonotype was recorded at least ten times. The rearrangement uses TRBV18 and TRBJ2-1; 9 nucleotides line up with TRBD2. This CDR3 comprises 17 residues. CDR1 is KGHSH and CDR2 is LQKENI in the germline V gene. V gave up 5 bases and J gave up 7 bases; unmatched junction bases: 15. The CDR3 loop reads CASSTLFLAGVSNEQFF. Written as DNA, the CDR3 is TGTGCCAGCTCAACCCTCTTCTTAGCGGGAGTCTCGAATGAGCAGTTCTTC.

At least ten counts were recorded for this clonotype. CDR3 sequence reads: CASSEQGALNQPQHF. The DNA for the CDR3 is TGTGCCAGCAGTGAACAGGGGGCCCTCAATCAGCCCCAGCATTTT. This chain joins TRBV12-3 or TRBV12-4 and TRBJ1-5, with 9 nucleotides matching TRBD1. The V and J ends lost 5 bases and 3 bases, in that order; junction bases with no gene match: 5. This CDR3 has 15 amino acids.

This clonotype was counted at least ten times. This chain links TRBV7-8 with TRBJ2-1, with 10 bases lining up with TRBD2. Germline lookup yields CDR1 SGHVS and CDR2 FQNEAQ. Germline trimming cut 0 bases from V and 2 bases from J; bases unmatched to any gene: 1. The CDR3 contains 16 residues. CDR3 sequence reads: CASSLAAGGTYNEQFF. The DNA for the CDR3 is TGTGCCAGCAGCTTAGCAGCGGGAGGGACCTACAATGAGCAGTTCTTC.

This clonotype was counted many times. The chain combines TRBV20-1 with TRBJ2-7; no clear D gene. V was shortened by 2 bases and J by 0 bases, with 2 bases between the two germline ends. Germline assignment: CDR1 DFQATT and CDR2 SNEGSKA (reference sequence). There are 11 residues in the CDR3. The CDR3 DNA reads TGCAGTGCTAGAAACTCCTACGAGCAGTACTTC. Its translation: CSARNSYEQYF.

This clonotype was recorded at least ten times. The gene calls are TRBV5-4 and TRBJ2-2; D not resolved. The CDR3 loop spans 12 amino acids. V was shortened by 7 bases and J by 1 base, with 5 bases between the two germline ends. Germline CDR1 reads SGHNT; CDR2 reads YYREEE (reference sequence). The CDR3 region is CASSWNTGELFF. The CDR3, as DNA: TGTGCCAGCTCCTGGAACACCGGGGAGCTGTTTTTT.

This chain joins TRBV20-1 and TRBJ2-7; 8 bases align to TRBD1. Germline CDR1 and CDR2: DFQATT and SNEGSKA (reference sequence). V lost 5 bases, J lost 2 bases, and 8 bases stayed unmatched. The CDR3 contains 14 residues. The CDR3 loop reads CSAPTGGPPYEQYF. CDR3 nucleotides: TGCAGTGCTCCAACAGGGGGGCCTCCCTACGAGCAGTACTTC.

This clonotype was seen a few times. The chain combines TRBV7-6 with TRBJ1-5; D is ambiguous. Trimming shortened V by 1 base and J by 0 bases, and 7 bases separated the two germline ends. Germline V CDR1 and CDR2: SGHVS, FNYEAQ. The CDR3 contains 15 residues. The CDR3 loop reads CASSLDGNSNQPQHF. Here the CDR3 DNA reads TGTGCCAGCAGCTTAGACGGGAATAGCAATCAGCCCCAGCATTTT.

This clonotype occurred many times. The chain couples TRBV6-1 to TRBJ2-3; possible D gene TRBD2, 5 bases. V was shortened by 10 bases and J by 4 bases, with 15 bases between the two germline ends. CDR3 length: 13 amino acids. Germline V gene lookup returns CDR1 MNHNS and CDR2 SASEGT. The CDR3, as DNA: TGTGCCACCAAAGGGCTAGCTCCAGATACGCAGTATTTT. It is translated as CATKGLAPDTQYF.

This clonotype has a count of ten or more. The rearrangement links TRBV29-1 to TRBJ1-1; D unclear. Trimming removed 4 bases at V and 1 base at J, with 22 bases between. This CDR3 contains 17 residues. Per the germline V gene, CDR1 is SQVTM and CDR2 is ANQGSEA. CDR3 protein: CSVGGLWGFSTNTEAFF. Here the CDR3 DNA reads TGCAGCGTTGGGGGTTTGTGGGGATTCAGTACGAACACTGAAGCTTTCTTT.

This clonotype came up a few times. The chain couples TRBV7-2 to TRBJ2-2; 10 nucleotides align to TRBD2. The V and J ends lost 5 bases and 5 bases, in that order; junction bases with no gene match: 8. The CDR3 has 16 residues. The germline gives CDR1 SGHTA, CDR2 FQGNSA. As DNA, the CDR3 is TGTGCCAGCAGCCCCTCCCTAGCGGGGGTAACCGGGGAGCTGTTTTTT. Protein sequence: CASSPSLAGVTGELFF.

This clonotype was counted at least ten times. The rearrangement uses TRBV19 and TRBJ1-5; 8 positions match TRBD1. The CDR3 is 15 amino acids. With V trimmed by 5 bases and J by 5 bases, 8 bases remained unmatched. Germline lookup yields CDR1 LNHDA and CDR2 SQIVND (reference sequence). This CDR3 is CASSSRTGNHQPQHF. Written as DNA, the CDR3 is TGTGCCAGTAGTTCACGGACAGGGAACCATCAGCCCCAGCATTTT.

This clonotype was counted many times. The gene calls are TRBV7-2 and TRBJ2-1, with 7 bases that match TRBD2. The junction had 8 bases not matched to a gene; V was cut back by 2 bases and J by 7 bases. Germline-derived CDR1 and CDR2 are SGHTA and FQGNSA. The CDR3 loop spans 15 amino acids. CDR3 region: CASSLQRGRGNEQFF. In DNA, the CDR3 is TGTGCCAGCAGCTTACAGCGCGGGAGAGGGAATGAGCAGTTCTTC.

Many counts were recorded for this clonotype. The CDR3 sequence is CASSSGSTETQYF. CDR3 coding DNA: TGTGCCAGCAGCTCGGGATCAACAGAGACCCAGTACTTC. V usage is TRBV7-6 and J usage is TRBJ2-5, with D tentatively TRBD2 (5 bases). The CDR3 is made up of 13 amino acids. Trimming left V 4 bases short and J 4 bases short, with 10 bases between. Germline assignment: CDR1 SGHVS and CDR2 FNYEAQ. Complete variable domain (other parts from reference TRBV7-6 and TRBJ2-5): GAGVSQSPRYKVTKRGQDVALRCDPISGHVSLYWYRQALGQGPEFLTYFNYEAQQDKSGLPNDRFSAERPEGSISTLTIQRTEQRDSAMYRCASSSGSTETQYFGPGTRLLVL.

This clonotype was recorded at least ten times. The rearrangement links TRBV10-2 to TRBJ2-7; perhaps TRBD1 as D (6 bases). The V end lost 6 bases, the J end lost 0 bases, and 18 bases lay between the germline ends. This CDR3 is built from 16 residues. Germline CDR1 WSHSY, CDR2 SAAADI. CDR3 in DNA: TGCGCCAGCAGGACCGAAAGGGGGATTAGCTCCTACGAGCAGTACTTC. This sequence encodes CASRTERGISSYEQYF.